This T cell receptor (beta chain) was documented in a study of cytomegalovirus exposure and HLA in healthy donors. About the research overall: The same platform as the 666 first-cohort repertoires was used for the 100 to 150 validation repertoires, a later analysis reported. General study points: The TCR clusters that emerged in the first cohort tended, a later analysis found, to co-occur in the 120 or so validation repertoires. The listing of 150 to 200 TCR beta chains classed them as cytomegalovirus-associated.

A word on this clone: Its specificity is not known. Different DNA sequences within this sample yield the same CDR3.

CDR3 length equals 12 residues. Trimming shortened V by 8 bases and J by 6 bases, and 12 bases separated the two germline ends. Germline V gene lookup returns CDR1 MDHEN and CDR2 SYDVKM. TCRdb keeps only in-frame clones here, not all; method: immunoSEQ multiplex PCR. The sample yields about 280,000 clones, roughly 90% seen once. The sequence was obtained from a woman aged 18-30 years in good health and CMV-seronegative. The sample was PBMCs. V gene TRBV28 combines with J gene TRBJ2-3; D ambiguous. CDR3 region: CASSLSSDTQYF. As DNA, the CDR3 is TGTGCCAGCTCGCTTAGTTCGGATACGCAGTATTTT.